The 25 T cell receptor beta chains in this list originate from one sample, sequenced in a study of glioma-infiltrating T cells. TCR alpha and beta CDR3 regions were amplified from RNA using iRepertoire nested multiplex PCR. Via MiXCR, TCRdb re-called the multiplex PCR reads, giving one row per CDR3 protein. The sample holds more than 20,000 distinct CDR3 sequences, around 25% seen once. Sequenced material: glioma tissue, nonneoplastic brain tissue, or PBMCs (not recorded which). The receptors originated from a human donor with low-grade glioma or glioblastoma, undergoing nonglioma brain surgery, or in good health (not recorded which).

This clonotype appeared a few times. The chain carries TRBV12-3 or TRBV12-4 and TRBJ2-3; D is unresolved. The CDR3 contains 11 residues. The V gene lost 6 bases and the J gene lost 3 bases, with 4 bases spanning the gap. This chain's CDR3 is CASRATDTQYF. CDR3 in DNA: TGTGCCAGCAGGGCGACAGATACGCAGTATTTT.

The chain carries TRBV7-2 and TRBJ2-1, with 10 bases identical to TRBD2. J gave up 10 bases and V 5 bases, and 8 bases lay outside the gene matches. This CDR3 comprises 14 residues. The germline CDR1 and CDR2 sequences are SGHTA and FQGNSA. The CDR3 region has the DNA TGTGCCAGCAGCCTAAGCGGGGGGGGAGGAGAGCAGTTCTTC. Translation: CASSLSGGGGEQFF.

About this clonotype itself: Being one base from a much bigger clone, this may be a read error. The rearrangement links TRBV24-1 to TRBJ2-1; possible D gene TRBD1, 7 bases. Per the germline V gene, CDR1 is KGHDR and CDR2 is SFDVKD. The CDR3 has 12 residues. The CDR3 spells CATSDRGDEQLF. Written as DNA, the CDR3 is TGTGCCACCAGTGACAGGGGGGATGAGCAGCTCTTC.

As to this clonotype: This clone may be a read error of a much larger clone one base away. The genes are TRBV20-1 and TRBJ1-2; D is perhaps TRBD1 (6 bases). Germline V gives CDR1 DFQATT, CDR2 SNEGSKA (reference sequence). The V and J ends lost 6 bases and 7 bases respectively, with 18 bases between them. This CDR3 comprises 13 residues. The CDR3 protein is CSAGEGGNLGYTF. As DNA, the CDR3 is TGCAGTGCGGGGGAGGGGGGCAACCTTGGCTACACCTTC.

Concerning this clonotype: A much larger clone lies a single base off, so this may be a read error. This rearrangement joins TRBV27 to TRBJ1-4; D possibly corresponds to TRBD1 (5 bases). The CDR3 is made up of 14 amino acids. Germline CDR1 is MNHEY and CDR2 is SMNVEV (reference sequence). Trimming stripped 6 bases from V and 7 bases from J, with 15 bases between. In nucleotides, the CDR3 is TGTGCCAGCAGACCGGGGGGGTTACGTGAAAAACTGTTTTTT. The encoded protein is CASRPGGLREKLFF.

This clonotype was found many times. This chain connects TRBV7-9 to TRBJ1-1, with a weak D call TRBD1 (5 bases). With 5 bases removed from V and 3 bases from J, the gap between germline ends came to 19 bases. This CDR3 contains 16 residues. CDR1 is SEHNR and CDR2 is FQNEAQ in the germline V gene (reference sequence). The CDR3 bases are TGTGCCAGCAGCATCCGTGTATATGTAGGGGACACTGAAGCTTTCTTT. Translating gives CASSIRVYVGDTEAFF.

To note about this clonotype: A much larger clone differs by one base, so this may be a read error. The chain joins TRBV3-1 to TRBJ1-6; unclear D gene. In germline, CDR1 is LGHDT, CDR2 YNNKEL (reference sequence). The CDR3 is 14 amino acids. The CDR3 DNA is TGTGCCGGCAGCCAAGTAATGGTTAATTCACCCCTCCACTTT. It translates to CAGSQVMVNSPLHF.

The genes are TRBV5-4 and TRBJ2-7, with TRBD2 matching over 11 bases. The V gene end was trimmed by 0 bases and the J gene end by 10 bases; junction bases not matched to a gene: 12. Germline CDR1 and CDR2: SGHNT and YYREEE (reference sequence). The CDR3 extends over 16 amino acids. DNA for the CDR3: TGTGCCAGCAGCTTGGGGGGGGCTAGCGGGGGGTTAGATCAGTACTTC. This codes for CASSLGGASGGLDQYF.

This clonotype was seen at least ten times. This rearrangement joins TRBV20-1 to TRBJ2-7; 9 nucleotides align to TRBD1. Germline CDR1 is DFQATT and CDR2 is SNEGSKA (reference sequence). V shed 5 bases, J shed 4 bases, and the junction held 9 bases outside the gene matches. The CDR3 is made up of 14 amino acids. The CDR3: CSAPSGTGIYEQYF. The CDR3 nucleotides are TGCAGTGCTCCCTCCGGGACAGGGATATACGAGCAGTACTTC.

Only a few counts were recorded for this clonotype. V and J are TRBV4-1 and TRBJ1-1; 10 nucleotides agree with TRBD1. With 0 bases clipped from V and 6 bases from J, the junction kept 13 bases outside the gene matches. The CDR3 runs to 18 residues. Germline-derived CDR1 and CDR2 are MGHRA and YSYEKL. Written as DNA, the CDR3 is TGCGCCAGCAGCCAAGACTCTATGACAGGGGGCGTCTATGCTGAAGCTTTCTTT. Amino acids: CASSQDSMTGGVYAEAFF.

About this clonotype: This clone may be a read error of a much larger clone one base away. This chain uses TRBV7-9 with TRBJ2-7; TRBD1 matches at 7 bases. The CDR3 totals 14 residues. Looked up from germline, CDR1 is SEHNR and CDR2 is FQNEAQ (reference sequence). V was clipped by 8 bases and J by 7 bases; unmatched bases: 14. CDR3 coding DNA: TGTGCCAGCGGCATGTGGGACAGCTCGGAGGAGCAGTACTTC. This codes for CASGMWDSSEEQYF.

This clonotype occurred many times. The V and J genes are TRBV18 and TRBJ1-5; a weak D match, TRBD1 (5 bases). Per germline, CDR1 KGHSH and CDR2 LQKENI. CDR3 length: 15 residues. V lost 6 bases and J 7 bases, leaving 19 bases between the germline ends. The CDR3 loop reads CASSPVGVSGQPQHF. The CDR3 nucleotides are TGTGCCAGCTCCCCCGTGGGGGTCTCGGGGCAGCCCCAGCATTTT.

As for this clonotype: One junction end disagrees with the germline gene, perhaps due to a read error. V is TRBV6-2 or TRBV6-3 and J is TRBJ2-2; 8 positions match TRBD1. CDR3 length equals 14 residues. Germline CDR1 MNHEY, CDR2 SVGEGT. The CDR3 nucleotides read TGTGCCAGCAGTGGACAGGGTCACGTCGGGGAGCTGCTTTTT. This codes for CASSGQGHVGELLF.

This chain uses TRBV19 with TRBJ2-1; 10 bases line up with TRBD1. V lost 4 bases and J lost 10; bases outside the gene matches: 4. Per germline, CDR1 LNHDA and CDR2 SQIVND (reference sequence). The CDR3 loop spans 13 amino acids. CDR3 sequence reads: CASSRTGGEEQFF. The CDR3 DNA follows: TGTGCCAGTAGTAGGACAGGGGGGGAGGAGCAGTTCTTC.

There are many counts of this clonotype. The chain uses TRBV28 and TRBJ1-6; D not certain. V dropped 5 bases and J dropped 8 bases, with 16 bases sitting between them. The CDR3 extends over 15 amino acids. Germline V gene data show CDR1 as MDHEN and CDR2 as SYDVKM. The CDR3 spells CASSPGPRGDSPLHF. DNA for the CDR3: TGTGCCAGCAGTCCCGGGCCCAGAGGAGATTCACCCCTCCACTTT.

Regarding this clonotype: A much larger clone is a single base away; this may be a read error. The V and J genes are TRBV6-5 and TRBJ2-1; 7 positions agree with TRBD2. Per germline, CDR1 MNHEY and CDR2 SVGAGI. CDR3 length: 15 amino acids. The CDR3 region has the DNA TGTGCCAGCAGTTACTCGGGGAAAGGGGAGGGACGACAGATCTTC. Translated, it gives CASSYSGKGEGRQIF.

This clonotype appeared many times. The rearrangement uses TRBV6-2 or TRBV6-3 and TRBJ2-7, with 9 bases identical to TRBD1. The CDR3 is made up of 15 amino acids. Germline CDR1 MNHEY, CDR2 SVGEGT. V gave up 5 bases and J gave up 3 bases; unmatched junction bases: 8. CDR3 protein: CASSTAGTGLYEQYF. CDR3 sequence (DNA): TGTGCCAGCAGTACTGCCGGGACAGGGCTCTACGAGCAGTACTTC.

This clonotype was counted at least ten times. The chain uses TRBV5-4 and TRBJ2-1, with D uncertain. The germline gives CDR1 SGHNT, CDR2 YYREEE (reference sequence). CDR3 length: 14 residues. V was pared by 3 bases and J by 0 bases, with 7 bases between. CDR3 protein: CASSSPSSYNEQFF. The CDR3 coding sequence is TGTGCCAGCAGCTCGCCTTCCTCCTACAATGAGCAGTTCTTC.

Many counts were recorded for this clonotype. The CDR3 coding sequence is TGTGCCAGCAGAGGTGGGACAGGGAGCAATTCACCCCTCCACTTT. Its translation is CASRGGTGSNSPLHF. The J gene is TRBJ1-6, the V gene TRBV28; TRBD1 agrees at 9 bases. CDR1 and CDR2 (germline): MDHEN, SYDVKM. This CDR3 comprises 15 residues. The V segment lost 6 bases and the J segment 7 bases; nucleotides outside the gene matches: 7.

This clonotype was counted at least ten times. V gene TRBV20-1 combines with J gene TRBJ1-2; D gene uncertain. Germline V lookup: CDR1 DFQATT, CDR2 SNEGSKA (reference sequence). V was trimmed by 6 bases and J by 8 bases, leaving 10 bases between them. This CDR3 is built from 10 residues. The CDR3 here is CSASRSGYTF. CDR3 in DNA: TGCAGTGCAAGTCGCTCCGGCTACACCTTC.

This clonotype was detected once. The J gene is TRBJ1-1, the V gene TRBV20-1; 8 positions agree with TRBD1. Germline V gives CDR1 DFQATT, CDR2 SNEGSKA (reference sequence). The CDR3 consists of 14 residues. Trimming at V came to 4 bases and at J to 6 bases, leaving 10 bases not matched to a gene. The CDR3 bases are TGCAGTGCTAAGCAGACAGGGGTTTCTGCTGAAGCTTTCTTT. Translated, it gives CSAKQTGVSAEAFF.

By share, this clonotype ranks as medium-sized (0.01 to 0.1%). The chain is built from TRBV20-1 and TRBJ2-1; 14 nucleotides line up with TRBD2. V was clipped by 0 bases and J by 7 bases; unmatched bases: 2. This CDR3 region has 15 residues. The germline CDR1 and CDR2 sequences are DFQATT and SNEGSKA (reference sequence). DNA of the CDR3: TGCAGTGCTAGAGACGGGACTAGCGGGGGAAATGAGCAGTTCTTC. It translates to CSARDGTSGGNEQFF.

Many counts were recorded for this clonotype. The gene calls are TRBV6-6 and TRBJ2-2; D not certain. The CDR3 loop spans 17 amino acids. Trimming removed 2 bases from V and 5 bases from J, with 18 bases in between. Germline CDR1 MNHNY, CDR2 SVGAGI (reference sequence). The CDR3 DNA reads as TGTGCCAGCAGTTACAAGGTCTCCCCTCGTTCGACCGGGGAGCTGTTTTTT. The encoded protein is CASSYKVSPRSTGELFF.

This clonotype appeared a few times. V usage is TRBV19 and J usage is TRBJ2-7; D gene ambiguous. Germline values: CDR1 LNHDA, CDR2 SQIVND (reference sequence). This CDR3 has 14 amino acids. Trimming stripped 2 bases from V and 7 bases from J, with 15 bases between. CDR3 sequence reads: CASSISGPYVEQYF. The CDR3 DNA follows: TGTGCCAGTAGTATATCAGGACCCTACGTGGAGCAGTACTTC.

The chain uses TRBV6-1 and TRBJ1-1, with 7 bases identical to TRBD1. The germline CDR1 and CDR2 sequences are MNHNS and SASEGT. J gave up 11 bases and V 5 bases, and 8 bases lay outside the gene matches. This CDR3 is 12 amino acids long. In DNA, the CDR3 is TGTGCCAGCAGTCGGGACAGTCCGGCGGCTTTCTTT. The encoded protein is CASSRDSPAAFF.